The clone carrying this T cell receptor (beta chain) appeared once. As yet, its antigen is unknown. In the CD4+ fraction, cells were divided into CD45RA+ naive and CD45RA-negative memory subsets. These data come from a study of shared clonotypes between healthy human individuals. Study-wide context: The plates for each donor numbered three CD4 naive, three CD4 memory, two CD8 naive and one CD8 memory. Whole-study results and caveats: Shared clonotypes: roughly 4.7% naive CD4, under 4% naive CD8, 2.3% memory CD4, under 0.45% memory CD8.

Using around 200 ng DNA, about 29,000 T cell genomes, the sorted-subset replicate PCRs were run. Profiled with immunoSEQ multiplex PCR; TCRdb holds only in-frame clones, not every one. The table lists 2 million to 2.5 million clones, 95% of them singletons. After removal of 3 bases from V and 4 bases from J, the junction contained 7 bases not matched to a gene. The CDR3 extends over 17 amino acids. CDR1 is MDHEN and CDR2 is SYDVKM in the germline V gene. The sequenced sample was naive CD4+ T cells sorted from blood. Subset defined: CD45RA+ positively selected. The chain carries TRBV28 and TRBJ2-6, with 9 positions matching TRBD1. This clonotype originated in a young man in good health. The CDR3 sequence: CASSLGWDRAGANVLTF. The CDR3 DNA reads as TGTGCCAGCAGTTTGGGCTGGGACAGGGCGGGGGCCAACGTCCTGACTTTC.